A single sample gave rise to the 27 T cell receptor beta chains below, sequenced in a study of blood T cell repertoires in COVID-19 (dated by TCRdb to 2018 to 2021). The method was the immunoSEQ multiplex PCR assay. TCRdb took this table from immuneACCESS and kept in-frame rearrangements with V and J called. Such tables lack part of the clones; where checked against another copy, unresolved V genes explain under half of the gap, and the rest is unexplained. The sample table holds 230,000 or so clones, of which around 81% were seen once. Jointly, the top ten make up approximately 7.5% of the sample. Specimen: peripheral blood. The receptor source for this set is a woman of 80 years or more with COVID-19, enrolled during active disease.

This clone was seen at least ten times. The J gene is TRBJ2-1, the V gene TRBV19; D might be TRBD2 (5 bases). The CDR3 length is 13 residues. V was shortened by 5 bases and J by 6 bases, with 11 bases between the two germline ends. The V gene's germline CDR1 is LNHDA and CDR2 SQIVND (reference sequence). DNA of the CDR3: TGTGCCAGTAGTGGAGGACGACGCAATGAGCAGTTCTTC. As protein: CASSGGRRNEQFF. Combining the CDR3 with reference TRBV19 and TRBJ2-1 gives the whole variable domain DGGITQSPKYLFRKEGQNVTLSCEQNLNHDAMYWYRQDPGQGLRLIYYSQIVNDFQKGDIAEGYSVSREKKESFPLTVTSAQKNPTAFYLCASSGGRRNEQFFGPGTRLTVL.

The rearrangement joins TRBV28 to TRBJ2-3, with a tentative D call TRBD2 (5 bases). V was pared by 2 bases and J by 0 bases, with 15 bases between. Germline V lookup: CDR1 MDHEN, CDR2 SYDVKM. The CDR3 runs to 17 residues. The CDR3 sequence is CASSLRLAAASTDTQYF. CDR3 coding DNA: TGTGCCAGCAGTTTAAGGCTAGCCGCGGCCAGCACAGATACGCAGTATTTT.

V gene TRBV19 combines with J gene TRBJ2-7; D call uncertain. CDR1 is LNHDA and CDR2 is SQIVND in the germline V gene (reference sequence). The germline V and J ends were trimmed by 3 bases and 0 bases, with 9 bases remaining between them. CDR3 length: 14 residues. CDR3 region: CASSMISSSYEQYF. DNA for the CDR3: TGTGCCAGTAGTATGATCTCGAGCTCCTACGAGCAGTACTTC.

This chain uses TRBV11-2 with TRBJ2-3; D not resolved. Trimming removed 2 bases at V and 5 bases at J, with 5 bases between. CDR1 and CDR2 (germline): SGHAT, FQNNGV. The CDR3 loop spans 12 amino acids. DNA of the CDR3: TGTGCCAGCAGCTTAAACGGAGATACGCAGTATTTT. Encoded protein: CASSLNGDTQYF.

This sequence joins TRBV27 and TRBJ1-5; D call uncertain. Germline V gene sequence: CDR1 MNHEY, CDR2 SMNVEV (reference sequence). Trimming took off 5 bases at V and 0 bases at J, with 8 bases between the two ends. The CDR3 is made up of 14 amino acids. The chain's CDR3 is CASSLQVSNQPQHF. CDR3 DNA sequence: TGTGCCAGCAGTCTTCAGGTTAGCAATCAGCCCCAGCATTTT.

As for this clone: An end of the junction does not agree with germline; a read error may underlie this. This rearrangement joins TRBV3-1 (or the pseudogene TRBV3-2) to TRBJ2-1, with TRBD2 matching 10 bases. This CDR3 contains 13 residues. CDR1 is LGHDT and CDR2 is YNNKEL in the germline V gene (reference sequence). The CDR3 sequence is CASSLTGTSALLF. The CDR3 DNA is TGTGCCAGCAGCCTGACAGGGACTAGCGCCTTGCTCTTC.

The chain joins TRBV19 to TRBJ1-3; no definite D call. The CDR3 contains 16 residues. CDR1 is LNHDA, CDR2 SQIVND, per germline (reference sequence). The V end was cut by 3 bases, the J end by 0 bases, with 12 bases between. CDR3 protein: CASSISVPNSGNTIYF. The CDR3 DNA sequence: TGTGCCAGTAGTATCTCGGTACCGAACTCTGGAAACACCATATATTTT. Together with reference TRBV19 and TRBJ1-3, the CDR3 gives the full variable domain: DGGITQSPKYLFRKEGQNVTLSCEQNLNHDAMYWYRQDPGQGLRLIYYSQIVNDFQKGDIAEGYSVSREKKESFPLTVTSAQKNPTAFYLCASSISVPNSGNTIYFGEGSWLTVV.

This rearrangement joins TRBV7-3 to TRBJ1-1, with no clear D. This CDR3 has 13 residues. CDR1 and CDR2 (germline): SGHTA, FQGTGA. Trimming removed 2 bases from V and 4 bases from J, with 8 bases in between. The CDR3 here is CASSLGSGTEAFF. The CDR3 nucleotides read TGTGCCAGCAGCTTAGGGTCGGGCACTGAAGCTTTCTTT.

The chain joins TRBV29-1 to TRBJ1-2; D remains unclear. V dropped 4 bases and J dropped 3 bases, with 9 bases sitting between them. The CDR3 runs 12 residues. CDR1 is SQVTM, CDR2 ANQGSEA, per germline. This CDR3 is CSVGDYDYGYTF. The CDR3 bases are TGCAGCGTTGGTGACTACGACTATGGCTACACCTTC.

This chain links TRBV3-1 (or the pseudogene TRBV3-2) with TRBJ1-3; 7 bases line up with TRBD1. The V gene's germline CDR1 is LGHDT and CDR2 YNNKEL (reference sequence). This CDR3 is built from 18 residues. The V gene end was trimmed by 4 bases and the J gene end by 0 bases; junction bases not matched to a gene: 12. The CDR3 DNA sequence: TGTGCCAGCAGCCTCCCGTTCCGGGACAGCTACTCTGGAAACACCATATATTTT. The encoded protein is CASSLPFRDSYSGNTIYF.

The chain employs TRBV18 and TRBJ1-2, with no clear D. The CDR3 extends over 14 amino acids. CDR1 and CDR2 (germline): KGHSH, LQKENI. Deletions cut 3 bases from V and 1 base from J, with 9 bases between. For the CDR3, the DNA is TGTGCCAGCTCACCGGCAGAATATAACTATGGCTACACCTTC. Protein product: CASSPAEYNYGYTF.

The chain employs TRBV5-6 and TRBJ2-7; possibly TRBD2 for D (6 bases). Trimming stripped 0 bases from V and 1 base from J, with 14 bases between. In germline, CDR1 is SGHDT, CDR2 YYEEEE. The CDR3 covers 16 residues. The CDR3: CASSLGRAERSYEQYF. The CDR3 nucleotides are TGTGCCAGCAGCTTGGGGAGGGCCGAGAGGTCCTACGAGCAGTACTTC.

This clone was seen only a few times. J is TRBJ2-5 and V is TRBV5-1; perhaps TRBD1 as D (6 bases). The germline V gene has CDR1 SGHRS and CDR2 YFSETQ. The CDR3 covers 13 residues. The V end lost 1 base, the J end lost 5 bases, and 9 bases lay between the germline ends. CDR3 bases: TGCGCCAGCAGCTTGACAGGGAAGGAGACCCAGTACTTC. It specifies CASSLTGKETQYF.

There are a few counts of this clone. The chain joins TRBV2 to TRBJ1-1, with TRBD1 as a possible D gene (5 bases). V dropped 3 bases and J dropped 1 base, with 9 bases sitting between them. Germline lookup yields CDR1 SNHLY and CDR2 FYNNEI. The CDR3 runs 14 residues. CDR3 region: CASSERTGNTEAFF. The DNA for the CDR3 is TGTGCCAGCAGTGAGCGAACAGGGAACACTGAAGCTTTCTTT.

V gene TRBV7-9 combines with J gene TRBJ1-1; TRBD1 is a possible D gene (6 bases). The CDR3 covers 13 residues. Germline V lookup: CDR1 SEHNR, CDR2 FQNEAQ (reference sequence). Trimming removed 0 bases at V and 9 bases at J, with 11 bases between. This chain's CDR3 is CASSLAIGDKAFF. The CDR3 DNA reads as TGTGCCAGCAGCTTAGCGATCGGGGACAAAGCTTTCTTT.

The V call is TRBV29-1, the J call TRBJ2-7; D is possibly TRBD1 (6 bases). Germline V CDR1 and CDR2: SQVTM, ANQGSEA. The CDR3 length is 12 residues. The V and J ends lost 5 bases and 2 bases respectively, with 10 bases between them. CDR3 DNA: TGCAGCGTTTGGACAGAAACCTACGAGCAGTACTTC. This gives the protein CSVWTETYEQYF.

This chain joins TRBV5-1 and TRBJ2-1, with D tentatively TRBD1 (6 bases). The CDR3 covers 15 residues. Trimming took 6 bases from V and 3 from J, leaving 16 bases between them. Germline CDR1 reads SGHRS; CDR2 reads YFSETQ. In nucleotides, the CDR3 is TGCGCCAGCACCTTAACAGGGATAAGCTACAATGAGCAGTTCTTC. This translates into CASTLTGISYNEQFF.

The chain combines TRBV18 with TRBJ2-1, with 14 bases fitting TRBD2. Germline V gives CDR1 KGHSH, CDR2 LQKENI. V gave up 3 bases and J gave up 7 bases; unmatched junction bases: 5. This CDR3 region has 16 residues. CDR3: CASSPRTSGRRNEQFF. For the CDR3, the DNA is TGTGCCAGCTCACCTAGGACTAGCGGGAGGAGGAATGAGCAGTTCTTC.

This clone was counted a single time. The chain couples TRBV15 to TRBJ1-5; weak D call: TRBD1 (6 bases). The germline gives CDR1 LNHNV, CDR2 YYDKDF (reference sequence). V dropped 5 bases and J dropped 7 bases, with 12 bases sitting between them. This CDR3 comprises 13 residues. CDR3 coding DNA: TGTGCCACCAGCCCTGGGGGGGGCCAGCCCCAGCATTTT. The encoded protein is CATSPGGGQPQHF.

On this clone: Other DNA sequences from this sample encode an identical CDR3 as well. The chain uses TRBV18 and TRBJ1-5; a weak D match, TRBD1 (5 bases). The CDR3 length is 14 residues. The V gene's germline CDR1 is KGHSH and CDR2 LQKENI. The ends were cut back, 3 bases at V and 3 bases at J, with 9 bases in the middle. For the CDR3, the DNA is TGTGCCAGCTCACCTCAGGGAAACAATCAGCCCCAGCATTTT. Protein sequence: CASSPQGNNQPQHF.

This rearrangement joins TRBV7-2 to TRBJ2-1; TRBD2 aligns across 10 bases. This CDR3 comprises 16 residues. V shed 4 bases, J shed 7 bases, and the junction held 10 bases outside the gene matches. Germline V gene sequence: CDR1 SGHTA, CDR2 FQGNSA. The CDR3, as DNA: TGTGCCAGCAGCTCCTTCAGCGGGAGGGCCAGGAATGAGCAGTTCTTC. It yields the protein CASSSFSGRARNEQFF.

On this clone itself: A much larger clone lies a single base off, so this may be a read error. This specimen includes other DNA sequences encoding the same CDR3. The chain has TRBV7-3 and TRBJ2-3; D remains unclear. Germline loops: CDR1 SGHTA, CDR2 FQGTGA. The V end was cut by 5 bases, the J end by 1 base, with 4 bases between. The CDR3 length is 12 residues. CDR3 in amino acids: CASSPGTDTQYF. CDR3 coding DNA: TGTGCCAGCAGCCCCGGCACAGATACGCAGTATTTT.

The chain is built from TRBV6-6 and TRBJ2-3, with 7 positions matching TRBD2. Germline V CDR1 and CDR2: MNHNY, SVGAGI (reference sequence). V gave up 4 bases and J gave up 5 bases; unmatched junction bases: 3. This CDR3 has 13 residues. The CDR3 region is CASSSGGRDTQYF. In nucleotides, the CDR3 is TGTGCCAGCAGTTCTGGCGGGAGAGATACGCAGTATTTT.

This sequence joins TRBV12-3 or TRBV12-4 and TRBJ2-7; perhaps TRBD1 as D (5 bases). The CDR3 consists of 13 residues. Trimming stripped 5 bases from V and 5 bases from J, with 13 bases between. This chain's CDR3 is CASSPTVAHEQYF. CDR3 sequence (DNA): TGTGCCAGCAGTCCGACAGTGGCCCACGAGCAGTACTTC.

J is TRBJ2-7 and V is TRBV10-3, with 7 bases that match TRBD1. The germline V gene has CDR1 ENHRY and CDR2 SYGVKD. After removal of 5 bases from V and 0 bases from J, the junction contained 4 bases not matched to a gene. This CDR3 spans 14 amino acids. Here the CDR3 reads CAISSGQVSYEQYF. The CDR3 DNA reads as TGTGCCATCAGTTCAGGACAGGTCTCCTACGAGCAGTACTTC.

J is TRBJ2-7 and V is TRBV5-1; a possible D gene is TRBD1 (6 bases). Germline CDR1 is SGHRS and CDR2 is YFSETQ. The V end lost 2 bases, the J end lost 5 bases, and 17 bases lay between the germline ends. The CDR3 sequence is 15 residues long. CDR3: CASSFGQGKADEQYF. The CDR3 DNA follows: TGCGCCAGCAGCTTCGGGCAGGGGAAAGCGGACGAGCAGTACTTC.

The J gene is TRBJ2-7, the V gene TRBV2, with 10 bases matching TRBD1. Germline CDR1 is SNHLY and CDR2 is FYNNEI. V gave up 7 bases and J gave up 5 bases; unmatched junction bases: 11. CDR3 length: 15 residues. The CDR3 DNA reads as TGTGCCAGCACCCTGCCGGGACAGGGGAAGGACGAGCAGTACTTC. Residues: CASTLPGQGKDEQYF.